These 31 T cell receptor beta chains share one sample of origin, sequenced in a study of blood T cell repertoires in COVID-19 (dated by TCRdb to 2019 to 2021). Library method: the immunoSEQ multiplex PCR assay. TCRdb holds this immuneACCESS table with in-frame rearrangements only. Some clones are missing; in checked studies, unresolved V genes explain under half, and the rest has no known cause. The sample table records 25,000 to 30,000 clones; around 90% of these occur just once. More than 1.5% of the sample is held by the ten biggest clonotypes. Specimen: peripheral blood. The receptors stem from a woman aged 60-70 years with active COVID-19.

The chain has TRBV7-9 and TRBJ2-3, with D possibly TRBD2 on 5 matching bases. Trimming left V 5 bases short and J 0 bases short, with 9 bases between. Germline CDR1 reads SEHNR; CDR2 reads FQNEAQ (reference sequence). The CDR3 loop spans 14 amino acids. The CDR3 DNA sequence: TGTGCCAGCAGCCACGAGGGCAGCACAGATACGCAGTATTTT. It codes for CASSHEGSTDTQYF. Using reference TRBV7-9 and TRBJ2-3 for the parts outside the CDR3, the full variable domain is DTGVSQNPRHKITKRGQNVTFRCDPISEHNRLYWYRQTLGQGPEFLTYFQNEAQLEKSRLLSDRFSAERPKGSFSTLEIQRTEQGDSAMYLCASSHEGSTDTQYFGPGTRLTVL.

This rearrangement joins TRBV10-1 to TRBJ2-5, with a weak D call TRBD2 (5 bases). V dropped 6 bases and J dropped 5 bases, with 16 bases sitting between them. The germline V gene encodes CDR1 WNHNN and CDR2 SYGVQD (reference sequence). The CDR3 runs to 14 residues. CDR3 nucleotide sequence: TGCGCCAGCAGCCCAAATAGCGCGTTCGAGACCCAGTACTTC. Protein: CASSPNSAFETQYF.

The chain carries TRBV27 and TRBJ1-5; 9 nucleotides match TRBD1. The CDR3 length is 15 residues. The germline CDR1 and CDR2 sequences are MNHEY and SMNVEV (reference sequence). V was pared by 0 bases and J by 4 bases, with 1 base of the junction left unmatched. The CDR3 spells CASSLSGQGNQPQHF. DNA for the CDR3: TGTGCCAGCAGTTTATCGGGACAGGGAAATCAGCCCCAGCATTTT.

This clone came up once. The gene calls are TRBV28 and TRBJ1-5, with TRBD1 matching over 9 bases. In germline, CDR1 is MDHEN, CDR2 SYDVKM. There are 16 residues in the CDR3. V trimming: 5 bases; J trimming: 5 bases; junction bases outside the gene matches: 10. The CDR3 reads CASSGQGIAKDQPQHF. The CDR3 DNA reads TGTGCCAGCAGTGGACAGGGGATCGCCAAGGATCAGCCCCAGCATTTT.

This clone was seen only once. V gene TRBV28 combines with J gene TRBJ2-5; TRBD1 matches 7 bases. Trimming took 3 bases from V and 5 from J; bases not matched to a gene: 9. Germline V gene data show CDR1 as MDHEN and CDR2 as SYDVKM. The CDR3 sequence is 15 residues long. CDR3 loop: CASSLLDRAGETQYF. The DNA for the CDR3 is TGTGCCAGCAGTTTGCTTGACAGGGCCGGGGAGACCCAGTACTTC.

The table lists this clone with a count of one. The rearrangement links TRBV9 to TRBJ2-6; possible D gene TRBD2, 5 bases. The CDR3 has 16 residues. V lost 3 bases to trimming and J lost 11 bases, with 21 bases between them. Germline values: CDR1 SGDLS, CDR2 YYNGEE. CDR3 loop: CASSGRAGQAVDVLTF. In nucleotides, the CDR3 is TGTGCCAGCAGCGGACGCGCCGGGCAAGCGGTGGACGTCCTGACTTTC.

The CDR3 DNA reads TGTGCCAGCAGTGAGTTCGGACAGGGCCGGTGGAGGGAGACGGGGACCCAGTACTTC. Its protein product is CASSEFGQGRWRETGTQYF. The chain couples TRBV7-9 to TRBJ2-5, with 8 bases aligning to TRBD1. Germline lookup yields CDR1 SEHNR and CDR2 FQNEAQ (reference sequence). There are 19 residues in the CDR3. V lost 6 bases, J lost 7 bases, and 25 bases stayed unmatched.

The table lists this clone with a count of one. The gene calls are TRBV5-1 and TRBJ2-5; D not certain. This CDR3 region has 12 residues. V lost 4 bases, J lost 5 bases, and 9 bases lay in between. Per the germline V gene, CDR1 is SGHRS and CDR2 is YFSETQ. The CDR3 sequence is CASSAERETQYF. The CDR3 DNA is TGCGCCAGCAGCGCTGAACGGGAGACCCAGTACTTC.

The chain carries TRBV10-3 and TRBJ1-5, with TRBD1 matching over 9 bases. J lost 5 bases, V lost 8 bases, and 4 bases had no gene match. Germline values: CDR1 ENHRY, CDR2 SYGVKD. This CDR3 is built from 13 residues. CDR3 amino acids: CAIWDREDQPQHF. The DNA for the CDR3 is TGTGCCATCTGGGACAGGGAGGATCAGCCCCAGCATTTT.

The J gene is TRBJ2-2, the V gene TRBV27; 12 bases fit TRBD1. From germline, CDR1 is MNHEY and CDR2 SMNVEV (reference sequence). This CDR3 contains 16 residues. V was clipped by 8 bases and J by 7 bases; unmatched bases: 11. CDR3 sequence (DNA): TGTGCCAGCCGATTTACCGGGACAGGGGGCTTCGGGGAGCTGTTTTTT. Translating it yields CASRFTGTGGFGELFF.

This chain uses TRBV30 with TRBJ1-1; D is possibly TRBD1 (5 bases). The CDR3 covers 12 residues. V shed 5 bases and J shed 1 base, with 8 bases lying between them. Germline assignment: CDR1 GTSNPN and CDR2 SVGIG (reference sequence). The CDR3 region has the DNA TGTGCCTGGTCTGGACAGAACACTGAAGCTTTCTTT. Translation: CAWSGQNTEAFF.

The gene calls are TRBV30 and TRBJ2-5; TRBD2 agrees at 11 bases. The germline V gene encodes CDR1 GTSNPN and CDR2 SVGIG (reference sequence). Germline trimming cut 5 bases from V and 5 bases from J; bases unmatched to any gene: 7. The CDR3 consists of 14 residues. The CDR3 sequence is CAWSGLAVEETQYF. CDR3 coding DNA: TGTGCCTGGTCGGGACTAGCGGTGGAGGAGACCCAGTACTTC.

This clone was seen just once. The chain recombines TRBV4-3 with TRBJ2-3; perhaps TRBD2 as D (7 bases). The CDR3 runs to 16 residues. Germline V gives CDR1 LGHNA, CDR2 YSLEER. Between the trimmed V and J ends, which lost 1 base and 1 base, there was a span of 12 bases. Here the CDR3 reads CASSQGGGAGTDTQYF. The CDR3 nucleotides are TGCGCCAGCAGCCAAGGCGGGGGCGCAGGCACAGATACGCAGTATTTT.

The chain carries TRBV20-1 and TRBJ2-2; 7 bases map to TRBD1. V was clipped by 4 bases and J by 0 bases; unmatched bases: 5. Per germline, CDR1 DFQATT and CDR2 SNEGSKA (reference sequence). The CDR3 is 15 residues long. The CDR3 spells CSANDGTANTGELFF. The CDR3 region has the DNA TGCAGTGCTAATGATGGGACAGCGAACACCGGGGAGCTGTTTTTT.

V and J are TRBV5-1 and TRBJ2-1; possibly TRBD1 for D (5 bases). Germline CDR1 is SGHRS and CDR2 is YFSETQ. Trimming removed 4 bases at V and 8 bases at J, with 16 bases between. The CDR3 spans 14 residues. This CDR3 is CASSDPQGFDEQFF. CDR3 coding DNA: TGCGCCAGCAGCGACCCCCAGGGCTTCGATGAGCAGTTCTTC.

This CDR3 is CATSDAEFGNQPQHF. CDR3 sequence (DNA): TGTGCCACCAGTGATGCAGAATTCGGCAATCAGCCCCAGCATTTT. The chain combines TRBV24-1 with TRBJ1-5; D remains ambiguous. Germline CDR1 KGHDR, CDR2 SFDVKD. V lost 3 bases and J lost 2, with 10 bases in between. The CDR3 sequence is 15 residues long.

The rearrangement joins TRBV18 to TRBJ1-6, with TRBD1 identical over 7 bases. The CDR3 length is 16 residues. The V segment lost 3 bases and the J segment 5 bases; nucleotides outside the gene matches: 7. Germline V gene data show CDR1 as KGHSH and CDR2 as LQKENI. CDR3 in DNA: TGTGCCAGCTCACCGATATCGGGACAGAATAATTCACCCCTCCACTTT. This translates into CASSPISGQNNSPLHF.

The DNA of the CDR3 is TGTGCCAGCAGCGAGGACAGCACGCTCTGGGAGACCCAGTACTTC. It codes for CASSEDSTLWETQYF. The J gene is TRBJ2-5, the V gene TRBV9; D might be TRBD1 (6 bases). CDR3 length: 15 residues. The V gene lost 3 bases and the J gene lost 5 bases, with 17 bases spanning the gap. Germline V gene sequence: CDR1 SGDLS, CDR2 YYNGEE.

The J gene is TRBJ2-3, the V gene TRBV2; TRBD2 might be the D (6 bases). The V end lost 8 bases, the J end lost 2 bases, and 20 bases lay between the germline ends. Germline V CDR1 and CDR2: SNHLY, FYNNEI. The CDR3 runs to 16 residues. CDR3 in DNA: TGTGCCAGCGGGGCCCGGGAGCGGAGAGACACAGATACGCAGTATTTT. It yields the protein CASGARERRDTDTQYF.

The rearrangement joins TRBV28 to TRBJ1-4; TRBD1 might be the D (5 bases). Germline-derived CDR1 and CDR2 are MDHEN and SYDVKM. There are 13 residues in the CDR3. Trimming removed 6 bases from V and 6 bases from J, with 11 bases in between. CDR3 DNA: TGTGCCAGCAGGGCAGGGCGACATGAAAAACTGTTTTTT. Its protein product is CASRAGRHEKLFF.

This clone has just one count. The chain joins TRBV27 to TRBJ2-1; D is uncertain. The CDR3 sequence is 13 residues long. Germline CDR1 reads MNHEY; CDR2 reads SMNVEV (reference sequence). V was clipped by 0 bases and J by 9 bases, with 9 bases between them. Here the CDR3 reads CASSLSRPLEQFF. The CDR3 DNA sequence: TGTGCCAGCAGTTTATCTCGCCCACTTGAGCAGTTCTTC.

This clone was observed a handful of times. This chain joins TRBV19 and TRBJ2-1; D call uncertain. From germline, CDR1 is LNHDA and CDR2 SQIVND (reference sequence). CDR3 length: 14 amino acids. V was clipped by 4 bases and J by 0 bases, with 7 bases between them. The CDR3 DNA sequence: TGTGCCAGTAGTAGTCCGAGCTCCTACAATGAGCAGTTCTTC. Its protein product is CASSSPSSYNEQFF.

The chain joins TRBV7-9 to TRBJ2-5; 9 nucleotides agree with TRBD2. Germline V gene data show CDR1 as SEHNR and CDR2 as FQNEAQ (reference sequence). V dropped 5 bases and J dropped 5; count of bases not matched to a gene: 12. The CDR3 totals 16 residues. The CDR3 DNA reads TGTGCCAGCAGCGCCCCTCGGCGGGGGGGCATGGAGACCCAGTACTTC. Translating it yields CASSAPRRGGMETQYF.

This clone was seen just once. The chain has TRBV3-1 (or the pseudogene TRBV3-2) and TRBJ2-5; D is unclear. This CDR3 spans 14 amino acids. Between the trimmed V and J ends, which lost 1 base and 5 bases, there was a span of 11 bases. The V gene's germline CDR1 is LGHDT and CDR2 YNNKEL (reference sequence). The CDR3 DNA sequence: TGTGCCAGCAGCCAAGTGAGGATTAGGGAGACCCAGTACTTC. The encoded protein is CASSQVRIRETQYF.

This chain uses TRBV2 with TRBJ1-3, with a weak D call TRBD1 (5 bases). The CDR3 loop spans 14 amino acids. Germline V gene sequence: CDR1 SNHLY, CDR2 FYNNEI. Deletions cut 3 bases from V and 9 bases from J, with 15 bases between. The CDR3 bases are TGTGCCAGCAGTGATTGGGGCAAGGGTGGCACCATATATTTT. Its protein is CASSDWGKGGTIYF. Full variable domain (rest looked up from reference TRBV2 and TRBJ1-3): EPEVTQTPSHQVTQMGQEVILRCVPISNHLYFYWYRQILGQKVEFLVSFYNNEISEKSEIFDDQFSVERPDGSNFTLKIRSTKLEDSAMYFCASSDWGKGGTIYFGEGSWLTVV.

The chain joins TRBV13 to TRBJ2-7, with 7 bases that match TRBD1. Germline V gene data show CDR1 as PRHDT and CDR2 as FYEKMQ (reference sequence). The CDR3 extends over 15 amino acids. The trim removed 5 bases at V and 6 bases at J, leaving 13 bases unmatched. The CDR3: CASSLELEGAAEQYF. CDR3 coding DNA: TGTGCCAGCAGCCTAGAACTTGAGGGGGCAGCCGAGCAGTACTTC.

V gene TRBV4-1 combines with J gene TRBJ2-7; perhaps TRBD1 as D (5 bases). The CDR3 spans 14 residues. Germline V CDR1 and CDR2: MGHRA, YSYEKL. The V and J ends lost 4 bases and 5 bases respectively, with 15 bases between them. For the CDR3, the DNA is TGCGCCAGCAGCCCTTTGATGGGGCTCCACGAGCAGTACTTC. As protein: CASSPLMGLHEQYF.

V usage is TRBV3-1 (or the pseudogene TRBV3-2) and J usage is TRBJ2-7, with 10 nucleotides matching TRBD2. The CDR3 has 15 amino acids. Trimming at V came to 4 bases and at J to 6 bases, leaving 9 bases not matched to a gene. Germline CDR1 reads LGHDT; CDR2 reads YNNKEL (reference sequence). DNA for the CDR3: TGTGCCAGCAGCCGACCCCTAGCGGGAGCGGGCGAGCAGTACTTC. Translation: CASSRPLAGAGEQYF.

The CDR3 DNA follows: TGCAGCGTTGTGGGGACAGTGGGAAAGGTTTCCTACGAGCAGTACTTC. Translation gives CSVVGTVGKVSYEQYF. The chain employs TRBV29-1 and TRBJ2-7; TRBD1 aligns across 7 bases. Germline CDR1 is SQVTM and CDR2 is ANQGSEA. J gave up 1 base and V 4 bases, and 13 bases lay outside the gene matches. This CDR3 has 16 residues.

The chain has TRBV2 and TRBJ2-6, with 7 nucleotides matching TRBD1. The CDR3 spans 16 residues. Germline-derived CDR1 and CDR2 are SNHLY and FYNNEI. The V and J ends lost 7 bases and 3 bases, in that order; junction bases with no gene match: 9. DNA for the CDR3: TGTGCCAGCATGAGGTGGACAGGAGGTGGGGCCAACGTCCTGACTTTC. Amino acid sequence: CASMRWTGGGANVLTF.

This chain joins TRBV11-3 and TRBJ2-3; D uncertain. Germline-derived CDR1 and CDR2 are SGHNT and YENEEA. This CDR3 is 12 amino acids long. Trimming took 3 bases from V and 10 from J, leaving 11 bases between them. In DNA form, the CDR3 reads TGTGCCAGCAGCTTTGACTCGATCTCGCAGTATTTT. It translates to CASSFDSISQYF.